Below, 16 T cell receptor beta chains from the same sample are listed, as sequenced in a study of blood T cell repertoires in COVID-19. The repertoire was sequenced with immunoSEQ multiplex PCR; TCRdb's copy has only in-frame clones and lacks some. The sample consists of tens of thousands of clones, under 80% of them appearing once. The sequencing input was peripheral blood. The source of these receptors is a human donor in a cohort sampled during active COVID-19.

The J gene is TRBJ1-4, the V gene TRBV6-6, with no clear D. CDR3 length: 13 residues. V was cut by 4 bases and J by 7 bases, with 10 bases left in between. Germline V gives CDR1 MNHNY, CDR2 SVGAGI (reference sequence). The CDR3 protein is CASSSPNGEKLFF. CDR3 DNA: TGTGCCAGCAGTTCACCCAACGGTGAAAAACTGTTTTTT.

The V and J genes are TRBV24-1 and TRBJ2-3; 9 nucleotides agree with TRBD2. CDR1 is KGHDR, CDR2 SFDVKD, per germline. The CDR3 covers 16 residues. V shed 1 base and J 1 base; nucleotides not matched to a gene: 2. The CDR3 bases are TGTGCCACCAGTGATTTTAGCGGGGGCCGCACAGATACGCAGTATTTT. Its protein product is CATSDFSGGRTDTQYF.

The V gene is TRBV3-1 (or the pseudogene TRBV3-2), the J gene TRBJ2-3; the D is unclear. Germline V gene sequence: CDR1 LGHDT, CDR2 YNNKEL (reference sequence). Between the trimmed V and J ends, which lost 4 bases and 3 bases, there was a span of 8 bases. The CDR3 contains 13 residues. The chain's CDR3 is CASSPPATDTQYF. In nucleotides, the CDR3 is TGTGCCAGCAGCCCCCCAGCGACAGATACGCAGTATTTT.

The J gene is TRBJ2-4, the V gene TRBV6-5, with D tentatively TRBD2 (7 bases). Between the trimmed V and J ends, which lost 8 bases and 1 base, there was a span of 15 bases. This CDR3 comprises 15 residues. CDR1 is MNHEY and CDR2 is SVGAGI in the germline V gene. As DNA, the CDR3 is TGTGCCAGCGGCCGGACAGCGGGGGCCAAAAACATTCAGTACTTC. This gives the protein CASGRTAGAKNIQYF.

This clone was counted only a few times. The rearrangement links TRBV28 to TRBJ1-5; no definite D call. The V end was cut by 2 bases, the J end by 6 bases, with 11 bases between. The germline gives CDR1 MDHEN, CDR2 SYDVKM. This CDR3 has 14 amino acids. Here the CDR3 DNA reads TGTGCCAGCAGTTTACTAGCAGCCACTCAGCCCCAGCATTTT. It translates to CASSLLAATQPQHF.

This clone was detected ten times or more. The J gene is TRBJ2-2, the V gene TRBV11-2, with TRBD2 identical over 7 bases. The CDR3 has 16 residues. With V trimmed by 2 bases and J by 5 bases, 8 bases remained unmatched. In germline, CDR1 is SGHAT, CDR2 FQNNGV. As DNA, the CDR3 is TGTGCCAGCAGCTTATACCGGACTAGTTGGACCGGGGAGCTGTTTTTT. Residues: CASSLYRTSWTGELFF.

This chain links TRBV27 with TRBJ1-1; D gene ambiguous. V was clipped by 1 base and J by 2 bases, with 5 bases between them. Per the germline V gene, CDR1 is MNHEY and CDR2 is SMNVEV (reference sequence). The CDR3 is 13 residues long. CDR3 in amino acids: CASSLFQNTEAFF. Here the CDR3 DNA reads TGTGCCAGCAGTTTATTCCAAAACACTGAAGCTTTCTTT.

The rearrangement links TRBV24-1 to TRBJ1-5, with D possibly matching TRBD1 (6 bases). The CDR3 has 16 residues. Trimming removed 5 bases at V and 4 bases at J, with 17 bases between. Germline lookup yields CDR1 KGHDR and CDR2 SFDVKD. The DNA for the CDR3 is TGTGCCACCAGTGCCCACACAGGGAGGGAAAATCAGCCCCAGCATTTT. The encoded protein is CATSAHTGRENQPQHF.

The rearrangement links TRBV19 to TRBJ1-1, with D possibly matching TRBD1 (5 bases). The V end was cut by 3 bases, the J end by 4 bases, with 12 bases between. Germline-derived CDR1 and CDR2 are LNHDA and SQIVND (reference sequence). The CDR3 consists of 14 residues. CDR3 bases: TGTGCCAGTAGTATCGGAGGGGCTGGCACTGAAGCTTTCTTT. Its translation is CASSIGGAGTEAFF.

V gene TRBV12-3 or TRBV12-4 combines with J gene TRBJ2-5, with 7 bases matching TRBD1. The junction had 2 bases not matched to a gene; V was cut back by 5 bases and J by 2 bases. This CDR3 is 13 amino acids long. The CDR3 sequence: CASSGTAQETQYF. The CDR3 nucleotides read TGTGCCAGCAGTGGGACAGCGCAAGAGACCCAGTACTTC.

The sample holds one count of this clone. V is TRBV5-4 and J is TRBJ1-2; D perhaps matches TRBD1 (6 bases). The germline V gene encodes CDR1 SGHNT and CDR2 YYREEE (reference sequence). Trimming pared 5 bases from V and 4 bases from J, leaving 21 bases between. The CDR3 loop spans 16 amino acids. The CDR3 DNA sequence: TGTGCCAGCAGATTCACCTGGACAGATGGGACCTATGGCTACACCTTC. Translation: CASRFTWTDGTYGYTF.

This clone is a singleton in its sample. V usage is TRBV7-2 and J usage is TRBJ1-2; tentative D call: TRBD1 (5 bases). In germline, CDR1 is SGHTA, CDR2 FQGNSA. The CDR3 covers 16 residues. The V and J ends lost 3 bases and 4 bases respectively, with 18 bases between them. CDR3 in amino acids: CASSFPTENIFYGYTF. CDR3 nucleotides: TGTGCCAGCAGCTTCCCGACAGAGAACATCTTCTATGGCTACACCTTC.

V usage is TRBV3-1 (or the pseudogene TRBV3-2) and J usage is TRBJ2-1; 14 nucleotides match TRBD2. This CDR3 region has 14 residues. V was clipped by 10 bases and J by 6 bases; unmatched bases: 5. CDR1 is LGHDT, CDR2 YNNKEL, per germline (reference sequence). This chain's CDR3 is CAIGTSGGINEQFF. Written as DNA, the CDR3 is TGTGCCATCGGGACTAGCGGGGGCATCAATGAGCAGTTCTTC.

This clone is a singleton in its sample. V gene TRBV24-1 combines with J gene TRBJ2-2; D is perhaps TRBD2 (5 bases). This CDR3 has 15 residues. Germline V gene data show CDR1 as KGHDR and CDR2 as SFDVKD. Trimming shortened V by 2 bases and J by 4 bases, and 10 bases separated the two germline ends. CDR3 in amino acids: CATSDSERPTGELFF. The CDR3 DNA reads TGTGCCACCAGTGATTCAGAGCGGCCCACCGGGGAGCTGTTTTTT.

This clone was seen once. The rearrangement uses TRBV7-7 and TRBJ2-1; weak D call: TRBD2 (6 bases). CDR1 and CDR2 (germline): SSHAT, FNYEAQ (reference sequence). The CDR3 runs to 15 residues. Deletions cut 2 bases from V and 9 bases from J, with 17 bases between. This chain's CDR3 is CASSLSSGPASEQFF. The DNA for the CDR3 is TGTGCCAGCAGCTTATCGAGCGGGCCTGCAAGTGAGCAGTTCTTC.

The chain combines TRBV5-1 with TRBJ2-7; TRBD1 agrees at 7 bases. Germline V gene data show CDR1 as SGHRS and CDR2 as YFSETQ. J gave up 6 bases and V 0 bases, and 9 bases lay outside the gene matches. The CDR3 is made up of 15 amino acids. The CDR3 protein is CASSLADRVPAEQYF. CDR3 bases: TGCGCCAGCAGCTTGGCCGACAGGGTGCCTGCCGAGCAGTACTTC.